This T cell receptor (beta chain) was retrieved from a study of shared clonotypes between healthy human individuals. Clones were sequenced by immunoSEQ multiplex PCR, and TCRdb holds only the in-frame ones, with some missing. This table has approximately 2.5 million clones, around 94% appearing once. The CDR3 totals 13 residues. Germline CDR1 and CDR2: MNHEY and SMNVEV (reference sequence). Between the trimmed V and J ends, which lost 3 bases and 5 bases, there was a span of 8 bases. Broader study findings: Clonotypes which were not shared had lower generation probabilities than clonotypes that all four donors shared. Large sequencing depth failed to make sorted-subset sequencing complete, rarefaction showed. It was anticipated that sequencing depth would influence how many clonotypes donors shared.

Note on this clone: Its target is unknown. The sample has other DNA sequences that encode this CDR3 too.

The specimen sequenced was naive CD4+ T cells sorted from blood. Stated subset: CD45RA+ positively selected. This receptor was obtained from a man in his late teens or twenties in good health. J is TRBJ1-5 and V is TRBV27; TRBD1 might be the D (5 bases). This chain's CDR3 is CASSFRVDQPQHF. The DNA of the CDR3 is TGTGCCAGCAGTTTCAGGGTCGATCAGCCCCAGCATTTT.